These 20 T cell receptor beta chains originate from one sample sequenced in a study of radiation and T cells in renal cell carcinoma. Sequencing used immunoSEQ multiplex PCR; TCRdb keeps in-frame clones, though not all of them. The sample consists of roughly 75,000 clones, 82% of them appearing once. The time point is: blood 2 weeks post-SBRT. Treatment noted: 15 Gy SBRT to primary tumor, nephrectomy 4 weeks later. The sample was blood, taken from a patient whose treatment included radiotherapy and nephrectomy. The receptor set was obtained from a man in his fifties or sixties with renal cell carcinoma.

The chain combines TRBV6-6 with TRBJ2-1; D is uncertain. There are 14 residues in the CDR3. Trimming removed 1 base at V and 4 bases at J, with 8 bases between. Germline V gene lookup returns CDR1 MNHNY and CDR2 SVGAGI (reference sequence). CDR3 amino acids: CASSYLPRYNEQFF. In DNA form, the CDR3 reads TGTGCCAGCAGTTACTTGCCCCGGTACAATGAGCAGTTCTTC.

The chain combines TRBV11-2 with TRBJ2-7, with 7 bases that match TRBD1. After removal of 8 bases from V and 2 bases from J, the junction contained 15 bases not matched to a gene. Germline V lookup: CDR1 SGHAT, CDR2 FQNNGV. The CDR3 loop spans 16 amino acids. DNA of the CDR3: TGTGCCAGCGGGGCCGCGATAGGGGGCAACGCCTACGAGCAGTACTTC. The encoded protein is CASGAAIGGNAYEQYF.

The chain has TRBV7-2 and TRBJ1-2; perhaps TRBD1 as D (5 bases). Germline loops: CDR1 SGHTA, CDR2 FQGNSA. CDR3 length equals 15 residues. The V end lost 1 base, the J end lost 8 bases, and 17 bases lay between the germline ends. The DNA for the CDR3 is TGTGCCAGCAGCTTAGGATCGGGGACCCCTATGGGCTACACCTTC. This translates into CASSLGSGTPMGYTF.

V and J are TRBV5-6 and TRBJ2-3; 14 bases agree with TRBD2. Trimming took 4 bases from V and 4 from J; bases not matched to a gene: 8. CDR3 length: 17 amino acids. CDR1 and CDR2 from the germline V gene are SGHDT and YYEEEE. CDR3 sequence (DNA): TGTGCCAGCAGCCCGGGACTAGCGGGAGAACCGGCAGATACGCAGTATTTT. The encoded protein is CASSPGLAGEPADTQYF.

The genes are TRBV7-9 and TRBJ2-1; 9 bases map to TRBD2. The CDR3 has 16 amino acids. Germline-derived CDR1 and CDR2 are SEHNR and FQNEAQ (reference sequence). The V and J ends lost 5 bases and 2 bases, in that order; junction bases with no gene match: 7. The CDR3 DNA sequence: TGTGCCAGCAGCCCCCAATCTAGCGGGGCCTACAATGAGCAGTTCTTC. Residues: CASSPQSSGAYNEQFF.

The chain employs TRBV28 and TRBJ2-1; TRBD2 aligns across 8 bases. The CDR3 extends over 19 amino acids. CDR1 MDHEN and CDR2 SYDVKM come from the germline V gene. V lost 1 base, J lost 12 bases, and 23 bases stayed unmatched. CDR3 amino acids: CASSLSLREGTPREVGQFF. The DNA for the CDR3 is TGTGCCAGCAGTTTATCCCTACGGGAGGGCACCCCGAGGGAGGTAGGGCAGTTCTTC.

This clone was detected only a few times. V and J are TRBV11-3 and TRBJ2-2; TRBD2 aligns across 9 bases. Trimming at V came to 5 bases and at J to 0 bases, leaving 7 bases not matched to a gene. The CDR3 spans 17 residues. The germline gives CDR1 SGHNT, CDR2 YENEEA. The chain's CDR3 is CASSLGGGRANTGELFF. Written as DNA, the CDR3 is TGTGCCAGCAGCCTAGGGGGCGGGAGGGCGAACACCGGGGAGCTGTTTTTT.

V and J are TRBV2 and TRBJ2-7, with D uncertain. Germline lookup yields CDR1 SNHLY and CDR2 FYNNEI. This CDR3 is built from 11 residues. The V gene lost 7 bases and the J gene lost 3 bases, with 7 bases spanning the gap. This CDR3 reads CASILDYEQYF. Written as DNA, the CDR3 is TGTGCCAGCATACTGGACTACGAGCAGTACTTC.

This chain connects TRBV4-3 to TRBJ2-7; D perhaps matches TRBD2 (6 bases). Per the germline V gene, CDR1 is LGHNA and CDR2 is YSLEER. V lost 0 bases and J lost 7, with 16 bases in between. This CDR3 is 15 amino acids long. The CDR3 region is CASSQEIGTLGEQYF. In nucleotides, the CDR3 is TGCGCCAGCAGCCAAGAAATTGGGACTTTGGGGGAGCAGTACTTC.

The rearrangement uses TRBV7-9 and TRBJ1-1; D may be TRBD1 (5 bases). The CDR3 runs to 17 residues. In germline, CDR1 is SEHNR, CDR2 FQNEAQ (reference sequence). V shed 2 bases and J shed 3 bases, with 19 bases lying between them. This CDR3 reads CASSLYSGREVDTEAFF. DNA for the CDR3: TGTGCCAGCAGCTTATACTCGGGGCGTGAAGTGGACACTGAAGCTTTCTTT.

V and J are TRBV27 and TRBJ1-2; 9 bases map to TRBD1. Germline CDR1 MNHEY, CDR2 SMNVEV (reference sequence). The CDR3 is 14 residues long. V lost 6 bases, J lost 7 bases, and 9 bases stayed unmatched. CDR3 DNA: TGTGCCAGCAGATTAACGGGACAGGGTCTTGGCTACACCTTC. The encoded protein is CASRLTGQGLGYTF.

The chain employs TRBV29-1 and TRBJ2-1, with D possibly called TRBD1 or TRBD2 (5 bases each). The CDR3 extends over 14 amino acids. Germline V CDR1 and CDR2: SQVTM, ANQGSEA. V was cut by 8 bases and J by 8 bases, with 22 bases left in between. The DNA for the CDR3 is TGCAGCCCCTCGAGGGGCCCCCCTCCACATGAGCAGTTCTTC. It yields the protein CSPSRGPPPHEQFF.

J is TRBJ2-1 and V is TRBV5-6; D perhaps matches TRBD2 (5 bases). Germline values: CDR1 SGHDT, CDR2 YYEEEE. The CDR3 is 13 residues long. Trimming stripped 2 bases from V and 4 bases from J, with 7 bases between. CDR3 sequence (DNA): TGTGCCAGCAGCTTAACGGGGTACAATGAGCAGTTCTTC. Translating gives CASSLTGYNEQFF. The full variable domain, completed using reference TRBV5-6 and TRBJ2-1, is DAGVTQSPTHLIKTRGQQVTLRCSPKSGHDTVSWYQQALGQGPQFIFQYYEEEERQRGNFPDRFSGHQFPNYSSELNVNALLLGDSALYLCASSLTGYNEQFFGPGTRLTVL.

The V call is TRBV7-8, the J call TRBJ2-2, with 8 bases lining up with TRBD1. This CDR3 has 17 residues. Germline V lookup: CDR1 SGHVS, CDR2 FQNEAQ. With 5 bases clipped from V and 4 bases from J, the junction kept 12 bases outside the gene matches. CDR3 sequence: CASSLRTGKYGTGELFF. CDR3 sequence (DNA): TGTGCCAGCAGCCTAAGGACAGGGAAGTATGGCACCGGGGAGCTGTTTTTT. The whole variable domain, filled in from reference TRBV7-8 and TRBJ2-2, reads GAGVSQSPRYKVAKRGQDVALRCDPISGHVSLFWYQQALGQGPEFLTYFQNEAQLDKSGLPSDRFFAERPEGSVSTLKIQRTQQEDSAVYLCASSLRTGKYGTGELFFGEGSRLTVL.

The DNA for the CDR3 is TGTGCCAGCAGCTTGTTCATGTGGCGGGGGGGGTACAATGAGCAGTTCTTC. This codes for CASSLFMWRGGYNEQFF. This chain uses TRBV5-4 with TRBJ2-1; TRBD2 matches at 9 bases. The trim removed 1 base at V and 4 bases at J, leaving 9 bases unmatched. CDR1 SGHNT and CDR2 YYREEE come from the germline V gene (reference sequence). The CDR3 runs to 17 residues.

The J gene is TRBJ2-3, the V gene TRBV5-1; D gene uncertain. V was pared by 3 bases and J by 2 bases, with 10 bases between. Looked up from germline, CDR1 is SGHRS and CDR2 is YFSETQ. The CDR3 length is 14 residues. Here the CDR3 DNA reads TGCGCCAGCAGCTCCATACTTGTCACAGATACGCAGTATTTT. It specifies CASSSILVTDTQYF.

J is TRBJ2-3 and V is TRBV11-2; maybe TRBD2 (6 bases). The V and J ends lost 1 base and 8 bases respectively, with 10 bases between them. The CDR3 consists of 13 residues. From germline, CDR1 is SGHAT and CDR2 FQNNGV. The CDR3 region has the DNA TGTGCCAGCAGCTTAGGGGCGGGGACTACGCAGTATTTT. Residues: CASSLGAGTTQYF.

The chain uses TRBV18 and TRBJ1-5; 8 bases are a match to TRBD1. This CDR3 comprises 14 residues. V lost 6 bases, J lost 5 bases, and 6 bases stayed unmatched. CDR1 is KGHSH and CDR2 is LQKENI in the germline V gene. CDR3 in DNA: TGTGCCAGCTCCCGGACAGGGAAGGATCAGCCCCAGCATTTT. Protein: CASSRTGKDQPQHF.

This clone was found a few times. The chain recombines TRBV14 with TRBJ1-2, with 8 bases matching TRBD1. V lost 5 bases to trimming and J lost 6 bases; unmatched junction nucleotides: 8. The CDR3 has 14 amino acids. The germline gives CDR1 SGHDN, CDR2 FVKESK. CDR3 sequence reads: CASSKRDRSNGYTF. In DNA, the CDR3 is TGTGCCAGCAGCAAACGGGACAGGAGTAATGGCTACACCTTC.

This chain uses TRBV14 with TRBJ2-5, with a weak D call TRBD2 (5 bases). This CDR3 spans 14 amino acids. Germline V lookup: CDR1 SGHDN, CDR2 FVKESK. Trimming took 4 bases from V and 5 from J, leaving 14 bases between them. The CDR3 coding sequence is TGTGCCAGCAGCCGGACTGGTCTTGGGGAGACCCAGTACTTC. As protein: CASSRTGLGETQYF.